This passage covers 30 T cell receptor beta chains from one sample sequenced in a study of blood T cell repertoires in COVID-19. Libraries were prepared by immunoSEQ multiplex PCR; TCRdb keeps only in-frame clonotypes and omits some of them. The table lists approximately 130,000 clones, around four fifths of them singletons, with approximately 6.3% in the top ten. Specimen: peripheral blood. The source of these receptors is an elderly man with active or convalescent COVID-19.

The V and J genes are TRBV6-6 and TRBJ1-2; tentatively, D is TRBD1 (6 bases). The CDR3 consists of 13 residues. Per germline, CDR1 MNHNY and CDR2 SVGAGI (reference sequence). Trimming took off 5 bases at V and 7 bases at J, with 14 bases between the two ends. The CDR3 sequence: CASSRDTLTGYTF. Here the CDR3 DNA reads TGTGCCAGCAGTCGGGACACCCTTACTGGCTACACCTTC.

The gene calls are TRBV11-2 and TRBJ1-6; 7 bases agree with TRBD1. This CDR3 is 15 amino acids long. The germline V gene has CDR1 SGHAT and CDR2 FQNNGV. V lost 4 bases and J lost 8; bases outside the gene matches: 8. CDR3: CASSSRDSHYSPLHF. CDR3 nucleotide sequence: TGTGCCAGCAGCTCCCGGGACAGCCACTATTCACCCCTCCACTTT.

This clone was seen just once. The CDR3 nucleotides read TGTGCCAGCTGCTGGGCAGGGGGCGGAACTAATGAAAAACTGTTTTTT. Translating gives CASCWAGGGTNEKLFF. The chain employs TRBV28 and TRBJ1-4, with 8 positions matching TRBD1. Germline trimming cut 8 bases from V and 1 base from J; bases unmatched to any gene: 9. CDR1 is MDHEN and CDR2 is SYDVKM in the germline V gene. The CDR3 runs to 16 residues.

This chain's CDR3 is CASSQGAVDEQFF. CDR3 sequence (DNA): TGTGCCAGCAGTCAGGGGGCGGTTGATGAGCAGTTCTTC. This chain joins TRBV6-5 and TRBJ2-1, with 8 bases fitting TRBD1. Germline V gene lookup returns CDR1 MNHEY and CDR2 SVGAGI. After removal of 5 bases from V and 8 bases from J, the junction contained 5 bases not matched to a gene. The CDR3 length is 13 residues.

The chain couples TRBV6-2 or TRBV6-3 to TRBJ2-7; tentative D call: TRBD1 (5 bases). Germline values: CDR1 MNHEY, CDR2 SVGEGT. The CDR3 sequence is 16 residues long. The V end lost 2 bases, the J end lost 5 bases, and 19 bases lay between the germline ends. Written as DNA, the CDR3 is TGTGCCAGCAGTTACCCCACCGGGCAGGGTACGCACGAGCAGTACTTC. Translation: CASSYPTGQGTHEQYF.

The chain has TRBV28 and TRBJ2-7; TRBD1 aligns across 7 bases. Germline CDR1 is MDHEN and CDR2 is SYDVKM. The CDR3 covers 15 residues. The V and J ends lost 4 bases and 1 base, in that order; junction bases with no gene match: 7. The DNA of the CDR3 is TGTGCCAGCAGTTACCCGGACAGGTATTCCTACGAGCAGTACTTC. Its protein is CASSYPDRYSYEQYF.

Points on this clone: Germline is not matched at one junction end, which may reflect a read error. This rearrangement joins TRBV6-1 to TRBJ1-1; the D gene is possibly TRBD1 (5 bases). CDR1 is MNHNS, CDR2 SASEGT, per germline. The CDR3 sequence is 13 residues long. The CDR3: CAGSEAPNREAFF. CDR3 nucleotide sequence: TGTGCCGGCAGTGAAGCACCGAACAGGGAAGCTTTCTTT.

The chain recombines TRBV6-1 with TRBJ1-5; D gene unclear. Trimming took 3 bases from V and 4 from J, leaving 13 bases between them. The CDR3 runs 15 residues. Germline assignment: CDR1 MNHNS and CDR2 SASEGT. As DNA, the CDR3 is TGTGCCAGCAGTGAGTGGAGTGTAGCAAATCAGCCCCAGCATTTT. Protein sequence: CASSEWSVANQPQHF.

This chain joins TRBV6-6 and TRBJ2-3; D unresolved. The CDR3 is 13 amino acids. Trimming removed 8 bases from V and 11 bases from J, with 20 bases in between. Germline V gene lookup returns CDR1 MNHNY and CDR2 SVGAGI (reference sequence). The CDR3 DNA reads TGTGCCAGCGGGCCTTATGGTCATCTGGGGCAGTATTTT. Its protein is CASGPYGHLGQYF.

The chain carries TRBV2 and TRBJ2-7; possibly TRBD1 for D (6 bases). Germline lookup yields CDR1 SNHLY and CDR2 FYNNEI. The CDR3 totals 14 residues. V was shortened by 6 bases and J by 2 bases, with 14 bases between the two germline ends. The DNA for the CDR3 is TGTGCCAGCAGCGACGCGTCAGGGGCCTACGAGCAGTACTTC. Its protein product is CASSDASGAYEQYF. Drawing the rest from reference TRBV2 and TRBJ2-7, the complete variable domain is EPEVTQTPSHQVTQMGQEVILRCVPISNHLYFYWYRQILGQKVEFLVSFYNNEISEKSEIFDDQFSVERPDGSNFTLKIRSTKLEDSAMYFCASSDASGAYEQYFGPGTRLTVT.

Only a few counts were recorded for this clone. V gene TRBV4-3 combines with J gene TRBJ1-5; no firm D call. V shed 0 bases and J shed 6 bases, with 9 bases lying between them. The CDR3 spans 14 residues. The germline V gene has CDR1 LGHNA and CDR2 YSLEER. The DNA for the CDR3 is TGCGCCAGCAGCCAAGACCTGGGGAGTCAGCCCCAGCATTTT. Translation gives CASSQDLGSQPQHF.

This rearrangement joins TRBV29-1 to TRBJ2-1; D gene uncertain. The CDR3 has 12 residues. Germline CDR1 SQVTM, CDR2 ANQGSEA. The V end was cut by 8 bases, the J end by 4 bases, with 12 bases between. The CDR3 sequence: CSYTVSYNEQFF. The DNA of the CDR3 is TGCAGCTACACAGTCAGTTACAATGAGCAGTTCTTC.

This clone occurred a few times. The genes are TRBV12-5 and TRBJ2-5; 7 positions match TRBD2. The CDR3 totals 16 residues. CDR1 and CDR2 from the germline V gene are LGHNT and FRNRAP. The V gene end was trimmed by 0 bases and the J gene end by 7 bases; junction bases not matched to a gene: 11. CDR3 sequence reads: CASGLVPSGGKGTQYF. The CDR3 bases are TGTGCTAGTGGTTTGGTACCTTCGGGGGGTAAGGGGACCCAGTACTTC.

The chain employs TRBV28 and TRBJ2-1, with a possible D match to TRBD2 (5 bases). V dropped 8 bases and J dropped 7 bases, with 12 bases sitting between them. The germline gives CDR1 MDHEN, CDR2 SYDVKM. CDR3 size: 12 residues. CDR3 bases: TGTGCCAGCCTGACTAAAGGGAATGAGCAGTTCTTC. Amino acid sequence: CASLTKGNEQFF.

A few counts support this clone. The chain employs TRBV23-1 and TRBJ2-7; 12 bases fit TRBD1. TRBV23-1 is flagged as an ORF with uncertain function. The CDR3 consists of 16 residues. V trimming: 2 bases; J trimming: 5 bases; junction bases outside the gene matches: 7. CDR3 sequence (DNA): TGCGCCAGCAGTCAACGTTCTTGGGACAGGGGGCACGAGCAGTACTTC. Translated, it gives CASSQRSWDRGHEQYF.

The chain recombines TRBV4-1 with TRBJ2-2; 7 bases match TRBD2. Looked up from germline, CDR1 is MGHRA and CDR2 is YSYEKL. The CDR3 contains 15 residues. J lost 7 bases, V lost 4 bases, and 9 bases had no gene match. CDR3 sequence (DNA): TGCGCCAGCAGCCGCGGGGGAGTAAGGGGCGGGGAGCTGTTTTTT. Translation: CASSRGGVRGGELFF.

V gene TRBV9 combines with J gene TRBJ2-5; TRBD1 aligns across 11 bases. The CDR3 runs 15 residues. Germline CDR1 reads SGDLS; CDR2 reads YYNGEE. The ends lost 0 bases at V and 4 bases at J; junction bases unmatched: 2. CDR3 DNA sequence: TGTGCCAGCAGCGTAGTAGGACAGGGGGCAGAGACCCAGTACTTC. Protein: CASSVVGQGAETQYF.

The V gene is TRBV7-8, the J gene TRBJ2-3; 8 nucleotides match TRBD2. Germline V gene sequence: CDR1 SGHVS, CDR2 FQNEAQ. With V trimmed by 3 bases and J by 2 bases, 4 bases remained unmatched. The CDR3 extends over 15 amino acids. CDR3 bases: TGTGCCAGCAGCTTGCGGGGGGACTCCACAGATACGCAGTATTTT. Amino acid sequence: CASSLRGDSTDTQYF.

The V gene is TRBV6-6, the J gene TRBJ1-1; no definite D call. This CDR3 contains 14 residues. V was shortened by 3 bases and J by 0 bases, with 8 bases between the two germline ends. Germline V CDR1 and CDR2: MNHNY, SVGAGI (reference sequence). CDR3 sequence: CASSYMEMNTEAFF. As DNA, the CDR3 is TGTGCCAGCAGTTATATGGAGATGAACACTGAAGCTTTCTTT.

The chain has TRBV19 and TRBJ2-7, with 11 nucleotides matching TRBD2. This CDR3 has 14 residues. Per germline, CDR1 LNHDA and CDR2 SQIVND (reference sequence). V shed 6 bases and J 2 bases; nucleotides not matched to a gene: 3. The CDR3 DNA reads TGTGCCAGTAGAACTAGCGGGGGAACCTACGAGCAGTACTTC. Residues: CASRTSGGTYEQYF. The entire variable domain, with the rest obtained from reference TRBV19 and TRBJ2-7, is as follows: DGGITQSPKYLFRKEGQNVTLSCEQNLNHDAMYWYRQDPGQGLRLIYYSQIVNDFQKGDIAEGYSVSREKKESFPLTVTSAQKNPTAFYLCASRTSGGTYEQYFGPGTRLTVT.

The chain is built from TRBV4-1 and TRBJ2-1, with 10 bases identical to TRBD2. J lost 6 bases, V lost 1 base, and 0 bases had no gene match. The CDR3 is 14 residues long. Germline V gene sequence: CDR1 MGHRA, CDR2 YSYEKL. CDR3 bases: TGCGCCAGCAGCCAAGCTAGCGGGGGCAATGAGCAGTTCTTC. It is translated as CASSQASGGNEQFF.

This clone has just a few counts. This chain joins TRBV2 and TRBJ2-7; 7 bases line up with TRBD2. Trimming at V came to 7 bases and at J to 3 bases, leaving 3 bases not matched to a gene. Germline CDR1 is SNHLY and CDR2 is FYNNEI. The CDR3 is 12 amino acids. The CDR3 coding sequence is TGTGCCAGCACGACTAGCTTCTACGAGCAGTACTTC. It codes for CASTTSFYEQYF.

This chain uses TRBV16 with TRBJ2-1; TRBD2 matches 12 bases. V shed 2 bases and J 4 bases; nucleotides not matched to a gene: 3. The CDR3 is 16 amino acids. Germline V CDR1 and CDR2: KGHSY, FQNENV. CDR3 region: CASSQTSGGHYNEQFF. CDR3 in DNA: TGTGCCAGCAGCCAAACTAGCGGGGGGCATTACAATGAGCAGTTCTTC.

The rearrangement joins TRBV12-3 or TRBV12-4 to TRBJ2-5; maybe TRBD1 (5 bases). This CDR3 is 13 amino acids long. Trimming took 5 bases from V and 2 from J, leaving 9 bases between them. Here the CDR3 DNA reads TGTGCCAGCAGTAACCGACAGCAAGAGACCCAGTACTTC. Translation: CASSNRQQETQYF.

This chain's CDR3 is CASSEGTGGTGYTF. In nucleotides, the CDR3 is TGCGCCAGCAGCGAAGGGACAGGGGGCACTGGCTACACCTTC. The J gene is TRBJ1-2, the V gene TRBV5-1; 12 nucleotides align to TRBD1. Germline lookup yields CDR1 SGHRS and CDR2 YFSETQ. This CDR3 region has 14 residues. V dropped 4 bases and J dropped 7; count of bases not matched to a gene: 5.

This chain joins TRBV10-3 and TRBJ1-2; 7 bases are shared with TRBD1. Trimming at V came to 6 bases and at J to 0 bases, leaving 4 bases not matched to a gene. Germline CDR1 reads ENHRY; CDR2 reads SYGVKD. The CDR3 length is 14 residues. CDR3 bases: TGTGCCATCAGCAGGGACAGCACTAACTATGGCTACACCTTC. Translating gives CAISRDSTNYGYTF.

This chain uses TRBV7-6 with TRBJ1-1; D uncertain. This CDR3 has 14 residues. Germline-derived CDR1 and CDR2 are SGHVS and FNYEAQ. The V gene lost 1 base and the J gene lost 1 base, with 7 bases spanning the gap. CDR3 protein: CASSLVAGNTEAFF. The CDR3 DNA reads TGTGCCAGCAGCTTAGTGGCGGGGAACACTGAAGCTTTCTTT.

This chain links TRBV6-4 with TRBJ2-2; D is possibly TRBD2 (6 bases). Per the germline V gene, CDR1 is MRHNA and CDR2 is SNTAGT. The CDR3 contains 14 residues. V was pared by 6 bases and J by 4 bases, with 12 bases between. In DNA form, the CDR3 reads TGTGCCAGCAGCAGGGAGGAGAGCACCGGGGAGCTGTTTTTT. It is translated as CASSREESTGELFF.

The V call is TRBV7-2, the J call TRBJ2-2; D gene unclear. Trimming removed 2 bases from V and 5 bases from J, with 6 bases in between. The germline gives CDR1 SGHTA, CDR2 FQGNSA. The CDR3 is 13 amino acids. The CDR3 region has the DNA TGTGCCAGCAGCTTACCCGTTACCGGGGAGCTGTTTTTT. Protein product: CASSLPVTGELFF.

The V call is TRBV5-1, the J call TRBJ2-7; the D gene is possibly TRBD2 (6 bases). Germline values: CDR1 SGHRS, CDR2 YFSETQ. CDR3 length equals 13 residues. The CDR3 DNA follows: TGCCCCGGAGGGGCAGGGCTCTCCTACGAGCAGTACTTC. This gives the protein CPGGAGLSYEQYF.